This TCR beta chain was obtained from a study of CD8 T cells in Susac syndrome. Study observations and caveats: The study conceded that its TCR sequencing and HLA analysis involved relatively few individuals.

Blood CD8+ and CD4+ T cells underwent high-throughput TCR beta sequencing. The CD8+ and CD4+ T cells were isolated magnetically using a negative isolation approach, whereas the TEMRA cells were enriched by FACS. RNA was extracted with the RNeasy kit, and a quantity of about 0.45 to 1 ug was reverse transcribed using random hexamers. The TCR beta CDR3 was amplified by immunoSEQ multiplex PCR across 54 Vbeta, 13 Jbeta. TCRdb reanalysed the immunoSEQ multiplex PCR reads using MiXCR and keeps one entry per CDR3 protein. The sample holds 150,000 or so distinct CDR3 sequences; around 95% are singletons and the top ten take 0.14%. About this clonotype: The antigen is unknown.

V lost 2 bases and J 1 base, leaving 8 bases between the germline ends. Germline CDR1 MDHEN, CDR2 SYDVKM. CDR3 length equals 14 residues. This clonotype was obtained from a human donor in good health. This chain connects TRBV28 to TRBJ1-2; no clear D. The sample taken for sequencing was CD4+ T cells from PBMCs. DNA for the CDR3: TGTGCCAGCAGTTTAGCGACGGTTAACTATGGCTACACCTTC. Translating it yields CASSLATVNYGYTF.